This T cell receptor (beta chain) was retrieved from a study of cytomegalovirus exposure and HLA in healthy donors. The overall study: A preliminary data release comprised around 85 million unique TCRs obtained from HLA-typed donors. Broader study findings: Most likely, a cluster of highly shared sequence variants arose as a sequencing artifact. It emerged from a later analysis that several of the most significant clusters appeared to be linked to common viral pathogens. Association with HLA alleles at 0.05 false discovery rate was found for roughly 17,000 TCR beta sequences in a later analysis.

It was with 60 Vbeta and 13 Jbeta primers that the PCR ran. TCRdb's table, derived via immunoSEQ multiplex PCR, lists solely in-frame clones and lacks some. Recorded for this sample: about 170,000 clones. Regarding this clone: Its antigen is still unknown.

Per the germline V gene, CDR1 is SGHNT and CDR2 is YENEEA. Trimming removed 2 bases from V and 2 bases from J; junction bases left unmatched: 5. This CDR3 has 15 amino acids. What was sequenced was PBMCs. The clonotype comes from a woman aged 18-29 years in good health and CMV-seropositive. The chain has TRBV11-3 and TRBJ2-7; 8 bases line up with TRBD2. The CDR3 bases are TGTGCCAGCAGCTTATCGTTAGCGGGGCCCTACGAGCAGTACTTC. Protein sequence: CASSLSLAGPYEQYF. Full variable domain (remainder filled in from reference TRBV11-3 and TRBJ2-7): EAGVVQSPRYKIIEKKQPVAFWCNPISGHNTLYWYLQNLGQGPELLIRYENEEAVDDSQLPKDRFSAERLKGVDSTLKIQPAELGDSAVYLCASSLSLAGPYEQYFGPGTRLTVT.